This is a list of T cell receptor beta chains from one sample in a study of blood T cell repertoires in COVID-19. Data came from immunoSEQ multiplex PCR; TCRdb stores just in-frame clones and leaves some out. Of around 140,000 clones detected, about 86% appear once; the ten largest clones hold roughly 8%. Sequencing input: peripheral blood. Receptor source: a human donor in a cohort sampled during active COVID-19. Each CDR3 is given with its conserved first and last residue. Fields, in order: D gene, clone size, V gene, J gene, CDR3 protein, CDR3 DNA. D genes are given only for firm matches. Rows give clone size only sometimes, using once, few, many, or a class for an expanded clone.

d_gene: TRBD2
abundance: -
v_gene: TRBV6-2/TRBV6-3
j_gene: TRBJ2-7
CDR3aa: CASSYSAGGYEQYF
CDR3nt: TGTGCCAGCAGTTACTCTGCGGGGGGATACGAGCAGTACTTC

d_gene: -
abundance: -
v_gene: TRBV6-5
j_gene: TRBJ2-7
CDR3aa: CASTGISYEQYF
CDR3nt: TGTGCCAGTACAGGGATCTCCTACGAGCAGTACTTC

d_gene: TRBD1
abundance: -
v_gene: TRBV4-1
j_gene: TRBJ2-5
CDR3aa: CASSQGQGKSGTKTQYF
CDR3nt: TGCGCCAGCAGCCAAGGACAGGGGAAGAGTGGGACGAAGACCCAGTACTTC

d_gene: -
abundance: -
v_gene: TRBV14
j_gene: TRBJ2-1
CDR3aa: CASSQAGYDNEQFF
CDR3nt: TGTGCCAGCAGCCAAGCGGGGTACGACAATGAGCAGTTCTTC

d_gene: TRBD2
abundance: -
v_gene: TRBV28
j_gene: TRBJ2-1
CDR3aa: CASSFAKSGRDNEQFF
CDR3nt: TGTGCCAGCAGTTTCGCGAAAAGCGGGAGGGACAATGAGCAGTTCTTC

d_gene: TRBD2
abundance: -
v_gene: TRBV19
j_gene: TRBJ2-5
CDR3aa: CASSSTGGGQETQYF
CDR3nt: TGTGCCAGTAGTTCGACGGGAGGGGGACAAGAGACCCAGTACTTC

d_gene: -
abundance: -
v_gene: TRBV5-6
j_gene: TRBJ2-7
CDR3aa: CASSLTGTYEQYF
CDR3nt: TGTGCCAGCAGCTTGACAGGTACCTACGAGCAGTACTTC

d_gene: -
abundance: few
v_gene: TRBV19
j_gene: TRBJ2-7
CDR3aa: CASGAVYEQYF
CDR3nt: TGTGCCAGTGGGGCTGTTTACGAGCAGTACTTC

d_gene: -
abundance: -
v_gene: TRBV11-2
j_gene: TRBJ1-4
CDR3aa: CASSLGRVGEKLFF
CDR3nt: TGTGCCAGCAGCCTAGGCAGGGTGGGTGAAAAACTGTTTTTT

d_gene: TRBD2
abundance: -
v_gene: TRBV28
j_gene: TRBJ2-5
CDR3aa: CASSLGLAAMYQETQYF
CDR3nt: TGTGCCAGCAGTTTAGGGCTAGCGGCCATGTACCAAGAGACCCAGTACTTC

d_gene: TRBD1
abundance: -
v_gene: TRBV10-2
j_gene: TRBJ1-6
CDR3aa: CASSTTGGGSPLHF
CDR3nt: TGCGCCAGCAGCACGACAGGGGGCGGCTCACCCCTCCACTTT

d_gene: TRBD2
abundance: -
v_gene: TRBV4-2
j_gene: TRBJ2-7
CDR3aa: CASSLDDSGRAGEQYF
CDR3nt: TGTGCCAGCAGCCTCGACGATAGCGGGAGGGCCGGCGAGCAGTACTTC

d_gene: TRBD2
abundance: once
v_gene: TRBV4-2
j_gene: TRBJ2-7
CDR3aa: CASSQASSGSYEQYF
CDR3nt: TGTGCCAGCAGCCAAGCATCTAGCGGATCCTACGAGCAGTACTTC

d_gene: -
abundance: -
v_gene: TRBV6-5
j_gene: TRBJ2-7
CDR3aa: CASSPAGGNSYEQYF
CDR3nt: TGTGCCAGCAGTCCCGCTGGCGGGAACTCCTACGAGCAGTACTTC

d_gene: -
abundance: -
v_gene: TRBV6-5
j_gene: TRBJ2-7
CDR3aa: CASSYEGLREQYF
CDR3nt: TGTGCCAGCAGTTACGAGGGCTTACGCGAGCAGTACTTC

d_gene: TRBD2
abundance: -
v_gene: TRBV7-2
j_gene: TRBJ2-1
CDR3aa: CASSLARGSAVYNEQFF
CDR3nt: TGTGCCAGCAGCTTAGCGCGCGGGAGCGCGGTTTACAATGAGCAGTTCTTC

d_gene: TRBD1
abundance: -
v_gene: TRBV7-9
j_gene: TRBJ2-7
CDR3aa: CASSLKGGTGYSYEQYF
CDR3nt: TGTGCCAGCAGCTTAAAAGGCGGGACAGGGTACTCCTACGAGCAGTACTTC

d_gene: -
abundance: -
v_gene: TRBV4-1
j_gene: TRBJ1-2
CDR3aa: CASSQGSGSANRHTF
CDR3nt: TGCGCCAGCAGCCAAGGGTCTGGTAGTGCCAATCGTCACACCTTC

d_gene: -
abundance: -
v_gene: TRBV5-6
j_gene: TRBJ1-5
CDR3aa: CASSTTGWPANQPQHF
CDR3nt: TGTGCCAGCAGTACCACAGGGTGGCCGGCGAATCAGCCCCAGCATTTT

d_gene: TRBD2
abundance: -
v_gene: TRBV7-3
j_gene: TRBJ2-3
CDR3aa: CASSPEAAGGGDTQYF
CDR3nt: TGTGCCAGCAGCCCCGAAGCGGCGGGAGGTGGTGATACGCAGTATTTT

d_gene: -
abundance: -
v_gene: TRBV11-2
j_gene: TRBJ2-7
CDR3aa: CASSPSRGPSQYF
CDR3nt: TGTGCCAGCAGCCCATCCCGGGGTCCATCGCAGTACTTC

d_gene: TRBD2
abundance: -
v_gene: TRBV5-1
j_gene: TRBJ2-1
CDR3aa: CASSSFLAGGGDEQFF
CDR3nt: TGCGCCAGCAGCTCGTTCTTAGCGGGAGGTGGAGATGAGCAGTTCTTC

d_gene: -
abundance: -
v_gene: TRBV5-1
j_gene: TRBJ2-6
CDR3aa: CASSLYAFGAPSGANVLTF
CDR3nt: TGCGCCAGCAGCTTGTATGCATTTGGGGCACCCTCTGGGGCCAACGTCCTGACTTTC

d_gene: TRBD2
abundance: -
v_gene: TRBV6-6
j_gene: TRBJ2-7
CDR3aa: CASTLGTSGIFEQYF
CDR3nt: TGTGCCAGCACCCTAGGGACTAGCGGGATTTTCGAGCAGTACTTC

d_gene: TRBD1
abundance: -
v_gene: TRBV24-1
j_gene: TRBJ1-5
CDR3aa: CATSDRQGLINQPQHF
CDR3nt: TGTGCCACCAGTGACCGACAGGGATTAATCAATCAGCCCCAGCATTTT

d_gene: TRBD1
abundance: -
v_gene: TRBV5-1
j_gene: TRBJ1-5
CDR3aa: CASSFTGGDQPQHF
CDR3nt: TGCGCCAGCAGCTTTACAGGGGGAGATCAGCCCCAGCATTTT

d_gene: -
abundance: few
v_gene: TRBV25-1
j_gene: TRBJ2-7
CDR3aa: CASSSGIRDEQYF
CDR3nt: TGTGCCAGCAGTTCGGGAATCCGAGACGAGCAGTACTTC